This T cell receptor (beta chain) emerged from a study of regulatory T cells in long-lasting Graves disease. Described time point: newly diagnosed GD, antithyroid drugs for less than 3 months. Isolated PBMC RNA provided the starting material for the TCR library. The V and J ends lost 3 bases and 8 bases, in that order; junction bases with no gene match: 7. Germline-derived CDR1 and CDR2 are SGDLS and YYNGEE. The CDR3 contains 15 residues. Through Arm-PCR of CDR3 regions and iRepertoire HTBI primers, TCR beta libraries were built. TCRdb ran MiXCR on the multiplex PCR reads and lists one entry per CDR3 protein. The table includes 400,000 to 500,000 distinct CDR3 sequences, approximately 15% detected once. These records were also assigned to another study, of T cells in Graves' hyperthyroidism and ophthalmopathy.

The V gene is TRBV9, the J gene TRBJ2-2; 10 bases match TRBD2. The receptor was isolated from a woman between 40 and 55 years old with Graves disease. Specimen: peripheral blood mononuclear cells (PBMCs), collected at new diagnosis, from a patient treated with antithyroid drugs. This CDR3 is CASSGWASGSGELFF. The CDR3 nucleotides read TGTGCCAGCAGCGGTTGGGCTAGCGGGAGTGGGGAGCTGTTTTTT.